This is a list of T cell receptor beta chains from one sample in a study of T-cell reconstitution after alpha-beta-depleted transplantation in children. TCRdb redid the calling of the PCR reads with MiXCR, one entry per CDR3 protein. The table shows roughly 340,000 distinct CDR3 sequences, with 15% to 20% occurring only once. Specimen: PBMCs, mostly from graft donor cells, collected 360 days after TCRalphabeta/CD19-depleted stem cell transplant. The receptors were sampled from a male patient aged 2-10 years who had a stem cell transplant for acute lymphoblastic leukemia, so the T cells may come from the graft donor. Each CDR3 is given with its conserved first and last residue.

j_call | v_call | cdr3_aa
TRBJ2-7 | TRBV29-1 | CSAKDREFPYEQYF
TRBJ1-1 | TRBV15 | CATSQTGDTEAFF
TRBJ2-5 | TRBV20-1 | CSARSSFKETQYF
TRBJ2-1 | TRBV9 | CASSVASWSDNEQFF
TRBJ2-3 | TRBV4-3 | CASSQKLLDTQYF
TRBJ2-1 | TRBV4-3 | CASSQEGETSGAYNEQFF
TRBJ2-2 | TRBV12-3/TRBV12-4 | CASSSRVTLRTGTGELFF
TRBJ1-3 | TRBV5-5 | CASSKTATGGAGNTIYF
TRBJ1-1 | TRBV29-1 | CSVNRQLEAFF
TRBJ2-7 | TRBV4-2 | CASSQDPTDRDEQYF
TRBJ2-7 | TRBV4-1 | CASSQAGLAGSEQYF
TRBJ1-1 | TRBV7-9 | CASSFQGQTTEAFF
TRBJ1-5 | TRBV10-3 | CAIRGTDSNQPQHF
TRBJ1-2 | TRBV11-2 | CASSLEPPIVGYGYTF
TRBJ2-1 | TRBV4-3 | CASSHLAGTYNEQFF
TRBJ1-1 | TRBV28 | CASSLGQFEAFF
TRBJ2-1 | TRBV28 | CASSFSPWQTGLGGTYNEQFF
TRBJ1-1 | TRBV5-1 | CASSLGTGGNTEAFF
TRBJ2-1 | TRBV13 | CASSLGQGASGTLTDNEQFF
TRBJ2-1 | TRBV15 | CATSRLASYNEQFF
TRBJ2-1 | TRBV15 | CATSRDSTGAYNEQFF
TRBJ2-5 | TRBV20-1 | CSASPTAQETQYF
TRBJ1-5 | TRBV20-1 | CSARVGATDLNQPQHF
TRBJ1-1 | TRBV3-1 | CASSPLGNTEAFF
TRBJ1-2 | TRBV24-1 | CATMYSDPLANYGYTF
TRBJ1-4 | TRBV15 | CATSRGYGAVNEKLFF
TRBJ2-1 | TRBV12-3/TRBV12-4 | CASSFLRAGSYNEQFF
TRBJ1-3 | TRBV29-1 | CSVLQPGNTIYF
TRBJ2-1 | TRBV29-1 | CSVERERGNEQFF
TRBJ2-7 | TRBV20-1 | CSALRDIFTYEQYF
TRBJ1-6 | TRBV4-1 | CASSQPGHTFNSPLHF
TRBJ2-1 | TRBV7-6 | CASSLGVEEGLINEQFF
TRBJ1-2 | TRBV4-3 | CASSQDLDDGYTF
TRBJ2-1 | TRBV4-2 | CASSQVPGRSSSYNEQFF
TRBJ2-7 | TRBV20-1 | CSAGGTSYEQYF